This entry lists 23 T cell receptor beta chains sequenced from one sample in a study of blood T cell repertoires in COVID-19. Produced via immunoSEQ multiplex PCR; TCRdb's table is partial and in-frame only. The table lists fewer than 350,000 clones, 75% to 90% of them singletons. The sequencing sample was made of PBMCs or T cells enriched from blood (not recorded which). The receptors were gathered from a man in his sixties who had recovered from COVID-19.

V and J are TRBV19 and TRBJ2-1; D possibly corresponds to TRBD1 (5 bases). Looked up from germline, CDR1 is LNHDA and CDR2 is SQIVND (reference sequence). The germline V and J ends were trimmed by 6 bases and 7 bases, with 16 bases remaining between them. This CDR3 is built from 14 residues. CDR3: CASRIRVGRNEQFF. The CDR3 DNA is TGTGCCAGTAGGATCAGGGTAGGTAGGAATGAGCAGTTCTTC.

J is TRBJ1-5 and V is TRBV2; D remains unclear. CDR1 SNHLY and CDR2 FYNNEI come from the germline V gene. The ends were cut back, 1 base at V and 5 bases at J, with 6 bases in the middle. The CDR3 has 13 amino acids. The CDR3 here is CASSEGPDQPQHF. In DNA, the CDR3 is TGTGCCAGCAGTGAAGGGCCCGATCAGCCCCAGCATTTT.

The rearrangement joins TRBV18 to TRBJ2-6; a weak D match, TRBD2 (6 bases). Trimming pared 0 bases from V and 0 bases from J, leaving 15 bases between. Germline V gene lookup returns CDR1 KGHSH and CDR2 LQKENI. This CDR3 comprises 19 residues. The CDR3 loop is CASSPPPTRYGSGANVLTF. The DNA of the CDR3 is TGTGCCAGCTCACCACCCCCGACTAGGTATGGCTCTGGGGCCAACGTCCTGACTTTC. The whole variable domain, filled in from reference TRBV18 and TRBJ2-6, reads NAGVMQNPRHLVRRRGQEARLRCSPMKGHSHVYWYRQLPEEGLKFMVYLQKENIIDESGMPKERFSAEFPKEGPSILRIQQVVRGDSAAYFCASSPPPTRYGSGANVLTFGAGSRLTVL.

The chain combines TRBV7-2 with TRBJ2-7; 12 bases match TRBD2. The CDR3 extends over 19 amino acids. Germline V gene data show CDR1 as SGHTA and CDR2 as FQGNSA. Germline trimming cut 6 bases from V and 2 bases from J; bases unmatched to any gene: 17. The CDR3 coding sequence is TGTGCCAGCAGTTTAAGGCGGGCTAGCGGGAGGGCCCGGACCTACGAGCAGTACTTC. As protein: CASSLRRASGRARTYEQYF.

The J gene is TRBJ1-1, the V gene TRBV5-1, with D unclear. V lost 4 bases, J lost 0 bases, and 10 bases lay in between. The germline V gene encodes CDR1 SGHRS and CDR2 YFSETQ. This CDR3 has 14 residues. In DNA, the CDR3 is TGCGCCAGCAGCAGCGACGGCATGAACACTGAAGCTTTCTTT. It is translated as CASSSDGMNTEAFF.

This chain joins TRBV25-1 and TRBJ2-5, with a tentative D call TRBD2 (5 bases). The CDR3 contains 14 residues. In germline, CDR1 is MGHDK, CDR2 SYGVNS. V lost 4 bases, J lost 2 bases, and 11 bases lay in between. Here the CDR3 DNA reads TGTGCCAGCAGTGGAGTACTAGGTCAAGAGACCCAGTACTTC. It encodes CASSGVLGQETQYF.

The chain combines TRBV2 with TRBJ1-5, with a weak D call TRBD1 (6 bases). CDR1 is SNHLY and CDR2 is FYNNEI in the germline V gene. The V end was cut by 2 bases, the J end by 5 bases, with 10 bases between. This CDR3 has 14 residues. Here the CDR3 DNA reads TGTGCCAGCAGTGAACGGACAGTAGATCAGCCCCAGCATTTT. It encodes CASSERTVDQPQHF.

The chain is built from TRBV19 and TRBJ2-5, with 11 bases matching TRBD1. The CDR3 totals 17 residues. V shed 3 bases and J 4 bases; nucleotides not matched to a gene: 10. Germline V gives CDR1 LNHDA, CDR2 SQIVND (reference sequence). The CDR3 is CASSIGRTGGQGETQYF. CDR3 DNA: TGTGCCAGTAGTATCGGGCGGACAGGGGGCCAGGGAGAGACCCAGTACTTC.

This chain links TRBV20-1 with TRBJ1-2; D perhaps matches TRBD1 (6 bases). Germline lookup yields CDR1 DFQATT and CDR2 SNEGSKA (reference sequence). This CDR3 is 10 amino acids long. Trimming cost V 6 bases and J 7 bases, with 9 bases left between them. The CDR3: CSAGAVGYTF. As DNA, the CDR3 is TGCAGTGCGGGGGCGGTTGGCTACACCTTC.

In nucleotides, the CDR3 is TGTGCCAGCCGACCGGACAGGGTGACCGGGGAGCTGTTTTTT. This gives the protein CASRPDRVTGELFF. The gene calls are TRBV18 and TRBJ2-2, with 8 bases lining up with TRBD1. Trimming took 8 bases from V and 5 from J; bases not matched to a gene: 7. The CDR3 runs to 14 residues. CDR1 and CDR2 (germline): KGHSH, LQKENI.

V gene TRBV7-2 combines with J gene TRBJ2-5; TRBD1 might be the D (6 bases). Deletions cut 4 bases from V and 3 bases from J, with 15 bases between. CDR1 is SGHTA, CDR2 FQGNSA, per germline. The CDR3 runs to 15 residues. The CDR3: CASSYIRDTKETQYF. DNA of the CDR3: TGTGCCAGCAGCTACATACGGGACACGAAAGAGACCCAGTACTTC.

V usage is TRBV12-3 or TRBV12-4 and J usage is TRBJ1-2; 7 bases fit TRBD1. The junction had 4 bases not matched to a gene; V was cut back by 6 bases and J by 3 bases. The CDR3 is 13 residues long. The CDR3 bases are TGTGCCAGCAGCTATGACAGGGACTATGGCTACACCTTC. This gives the protein CASSYDRDYGYTF.

The rearrangement links TRBV5-1 to TRBJ2-7, with D perhaps TRBD2 (7 bases). Trimming removed 4 bases from V and 4 bases from J, with 18 bases in between. CDR3 length: 15 residues. In germline, CDR1 is SGHRS, CDR2 YFSETQ. The CDR3 spells CASSPRGAGLYEQYF. DNA for the CDR3: TGCGCCAGCAGCCCCCGGGGGGCGGGACTGTACGAGCAGTACTTC.

This chain connects TRBV2 to TRBJ2-7, with D uncertain. Trimming removed 4 bases from V and 2 bases from J, with 15 bases in between. The CDR3 covers 15 residues. Germline-derived CDR1 and CDR2 are SNHLY and FYNNEI. This CDR3 is CASSAGPERPYEQYF. The CDR3 DNA reads as TGTGCCAGCAGTGCAGGCCCGGAAAGGCCCTACGAGCAGTACTTC.

The chain links TRBV7-9 to TRBJ1-4; D might be TRBD1 (6 bases). The CDR3 runs to 15 residues. CDR1 and CDR2 from the germline V gene are SEHNR and FQNEAQ (reference sequence). With 4 bases removed from V and 2 bases from J, the gap between germline ends came to 11 bases. DNA for the CDR3: TGTGCCAGCAGCTCGCCAGGGGCGACTAATGAAAAACTGTTTTTT. Its protein is CASSSPGATNEKLFF.

The chain has TRBV1 and TRBJ2-6; the tabulated D call, TRBD2, remains unverified against the DNA. TRBV1 is a pseudogene segment. This CDR3 contains 20 residues. The CDR3 nucleotides read TGCACCAGCAGCCAAACCTGGACTAGCGGGAGGGGATTGGGGGCCAACGTCCTGACTTTC. Residues: CTSSQTWTSGRGLGANVLTF.

The CDR3 reads CATSVAHNYGYTF. CDR3 bases: TGTGCCACCAGTGTGGCACATAACTATGGCTACACCTTC. This chain links TRBV24-1 with TRBJ1-2; no clear D gene. CDR3 length: 13 residues. Looked up from germline, CDR1 is KGHDR and CDR2 is SFDVKD. Trimming took 5 bases from V and 1 from J, leaving 7 bases between them.

About this clone itself: The sample carries other DNA sequences with the same CDR3. V is TRBV9 and J is TRBJ2-1, with D maybe TRBD2 (5 bases). The CDR3 extends over 15 amino acids. The V gene lost 0 bases and the J gene lost 2 bases, with 9 bases spanning the gap. CDR1 is SGDLS and CDR2 is YYNGEE in the germline V gene. The CDR3 region has the DNA TGTGCCAGCAGCGTAGGGCTAGCCACCTACAATGAGCAGTTCTTC. Protein product: CASSVGLATYNEQFF. Combining the CDR3 with reference TRBV9 and TRBJ2-1 gives the whole variable domain DSGVTQTPKHLITATGQRVTLRCSPRSGDLSVYWYQQSLDQGLQFLIQYYNGEERAKGNILERFSAQQFPDLHSELNLSSLELGDSALYFCASSVGLATYNEQFFGPGTRLTVL.

This clone came up once. Other DNA sequences in this sample translate to the same CDR3. The CDR3 protein is CATSRDPRDSSNQPQHF. The DNA of the CDR3 is TGTGCCACCAGCAGAGATCCCAGGGACAGTTCCAATCAGCCCCAGCATTTT. The chain has TRBV15 and TRBJ1-5, with TRBD1 matching 7 bases. V lost 0 bases and J lost 3; bases outside the gene matches: 8. CDR1 is LNHNV, CDR2 YYDKDF, per germline (reference sequence). The CDR3 loop spans 17 amino acids.

This clone has only one observation. V usage is TRBV28 and J usage is TRBJ2-1, with 13 nucleotides matching TRBD2. Germline CDR1 and CDR2: MDHEN and SYDVKM. The CDR3 contains 16 residues. The ends lost 2 bases at V and 9 bases at J; junction bases unmatched: 7. In nucleotides, the CDR3 is TGTGCCAGCAGTTTAGCGGGACTAGCGGGGCACGGTGAGCAGTTCTTC. The encoded protein is CASSLAGLAGHGEQFF.

To note about this clone: Other DNA sequences of this sample code for an identical CDR3. The chain links TRBV5-1 to TRBJ2-3, with D unresolved. Deletions cut 4 bases from V and 2 bases from J, with 5 bases between. Per the germline V gene, CDR1 is SGHRS and CDR2 is YFSETQ. CDR3 length: 12 amino acids. The CDR3 DNA sequence: TGCGCCAGCAGCGCAGACACAGATACGCAGTATTTT. Translation gives CASSADTDTQYF.

This CDR3 is CASSLSTGANYGYTF. As DNA, the CDR3 is TGTGCCAGCAGCCTTTCCACAGGGGCTAACTATGGCTACACCTTC. The chain joins TRBV6-6 to TRBJ1-2, with 7 bases aligning to TRBD1. CDR1 is MNHNY, CDR2 SVGAGI, per germline (reference sequence). The CDR3 is made up of 15 amino acids. The ends lost 6 bases at V and 0 bases at J; junction bases unmatched: 7.

The chain has TRBV7-2 and TRBJ1-4; a weak D match, TRBD1 (6 bases). V was pared by 1 base and J by 7 bases, with 13 bases between. Germline values: CDR1 SGHTA, CDR2 FQGNSA. This CDR3 contains 15 residues. The CDR3 loop reads CASSLGSGAGEKLFF. CDR3 coding DNA: TGTGCCAGCAGCTTAGGGTCAGGGGCTGGTGAAAAACTGTTTTTT.